These T cell receptor beta chains were read from a single sample in a study of blood T cell repertoires in COVID-19. The table came from immunoSEQ multiplex PCR; TCRdb's copy has only in-frame clones and leaves some out. Altogether fewer than 400,000 clones are present, approximately 90% being singletons, with the ten largest covering roughly 10%. The sample was PBMCs or T cells enriched from blood (not recorded which). The receptors shown here come from a woman aged 45-60 years who had recovered from COVID-19. Both conserved end residues are part of each CDR3. A D gene is named only where the DNA matches it firmly. Size is stated for part of the rows, as once, few or many counts, or as a class when the clone is expanded.

>TRBJ2-1|TRBD2|TRBV5-1|NA
TGCGCCTCGGGGGGGCCTTACAATGAGCAGTTCTTC
CASGGPYNEQFF
>TRBJ1-1|NA|TRBV2|NA
TGTGCCAGCAGTGAAGTTAGGGGCCAGGGGTTAGCTTTCTTT
CASSEVRGQGLAFF
>TRBJ1-3|NA|TRBV28|NA
TGTGCCACCTCCCGGGGGCGGGGGGCTGCACGTAGTACTGGAAACACCATATATTTT
CATSRGRGAARSTGNTIYF
>TRBJ1-6|NA|TRBV5-4|NA
TGTGCCAGCAACTCAGCGGGCACCAATTCACCCCTCCACTTT
CASNSAGTNSPLHF
>TRBJ1-5|TRBD1|TRBV28|NA
TGTGCCAGCAGCGACAGGGGCCTACTCAATCAGCCCCAGCATTTT
CASSDRGLLNQPQHF
>TRBJ1-6|NA|TRBV4-1|once
TGCGCCAGCAGCCCGTGGCCTGAGTTCACAGATTTGGATAATTCACCCCTCCACTTT
CASSPWPEFTDLDNSPLHF
>TRBJ1-1|NA|TRBV7-9|NA
TGTGCCAGCAGTTACGACAGGAACACTGAAGCTTTCTTT
CASSYDRNTEAFF
>TRBJ1-1|NA|TRBV6-5|few
TGTGCCAGCAGACTCAGGACTTTGAACACTGAAGCTTTCTTT
CASRLRTLNTEAFF
>TRBJ1-4|NA|TRBV30|few
TGTGCCTGGGATCGGGGGACCTTAAATGAAAAACTGTTTTTT
CAWDRGTLNEKLFF
>TRBJ1-6|NA|TRBV7-2|NA
TGTGCCAGCAGCTTATTTGGGACTGAGAGGGAGGCCCTCCACTTT
CASSLFGTEREALHF
>TRBJ1-1|NA|TRBV6-5|NA
TGTGCCAGCACGAAAGGTAGAGTTTCGGGCACTGAAGCTTTCTTT
CASTKGRVSGTEAFF
>TRBJ1-5|NA|TRBV5-5|NA
TGTGCCAGCAGCTTAGTGGGAGCGGGTCAGCCCCAGCATTTT
CASSLVGAGQPQHF
>TRBJ2-2|TRBD1|TRBV6-1|NA
TGTGCCAGCAGTGTAAGGGGGCCCTTGAAAAACGGGGAGCTGTTTTTT
CASSVRGPLKNGELFF
>TRBJ1-1|NA|TRBV25-1|NA
TGTGCCAGCAGTGAAGGGGGAGGGGCACGAGCTTTCTTT
CASSEGGGARAFF
>TRBJ2-1|TRBD2|TRBV30|NA
TGTGCCTGGACAAGCGGGACTAGCGTTACCAATGAGCAGTTCTTC
CAWTSGTSVTNEQFF
>TRBJ1-4|TRBD1|TRBV10-3|NA
TGTGCCATCAGTGGGACAATGGACAGGGGGGAACGGGGAAAACTGTTTTTT
CAISGTMDRGERGKLFF
>TRBJ1-2|TRBD1|TRBV7-2|NA
TGTGCCAGCAGCTTCCGGACAGGAGCTAACTATGGCTACACCTTC
CASSFRTGANYGYTF
>TRBJ2-3|NA|TRBV6-2/TRBV6-3|NA
TGTGCCAGCAGCGAACAGAGAAGCATCACAGATACGCAGTATTTT
CASSEQRSITDTQYF
>TRBJ1-2|NA|TRBV9|NA
TGTGCCAGCAGCGTAGCTCCCGGTCCAAACTATGGCTACACCTTC
CASSVAPGPNYGYTF
>TRBJ1-2|TRBD1|TRBV30|NA
TGTGCCTGGAACGGACAGGGTCTTAACTATGGCTACACCTTC
CAWNGQGLNYGYTF
>TRBJ2-7|NA|TRBV6-2/TRBV6-3|NA
TGTGCCAGCAGTTACCACGACAGGCCAGGAGCCTACGAGCAGTACTTC
CASSYHDRPGAYEQYF
>TRBJ1-6|TRBD1|TRBV13|once
TGTGCCAGCAGCTTCAGACAGGGCCGTTCACCCCTCCACTTT
CASSFRQGRSPLHF
>TRBJ2-1|NA|TRBV19|NA
TGTGCCAGTAGTACCCTCGGGCCGGGGTTCTCCTACAATGAGCAGTTCTTC
CASSTLGPGFSYNEQFF
>TRBJ1-5|TRBD1|TRBV7-9|NA
TGTGCCAGCAGCTTAGCTACAGGGGGCGGCAATCAGCCCCAGCATTTT
CASSLATGGGNQPQHF
>TRBJ1-2|NA|TRBV2|NA
TGTGCCAGCAGTTACGGATCAGGGGTTGGCTACACCTTC
CASSYGSGVGYTF
>TRBJ1-4|TRBD1|TRBV7-9|NA
TGTGCCAGCAGCTCCACCGGGACAGAAAATGAAAAACTGTTTTTT
CASSSTGTENEKLFF
>TRBJ1-5|NA|TRBV27|NA
TGTGCCAGCAGTTTGTCGGGGATCAATCAGCCCCAGCATTTT
CASSLSGINQPQHF
>TRBJ1-4|NA|TRBV7-2|NA
TGTGCCAGCAGCTCACTAGCCATATCGGGGCGAGCGCATAATGAAAAACTGTTTTTT
CASSSLAISGRAHNEKLFF
>TRBJ1-3|NA|TRBV3-1/TRBV3-2|NA
TGTGCCAGCAGCCAAATGCGACAAACTGGAAACACCATATATTTT
CASSQMRQTGNTIYF
>TRBJ2-1|TRBD1|TRBV7-8|NA
TGTGCCAGCAGCTTAGTTCAGGGGGCCTACAATGAGCAGTTCTTC
CASSLVQGAYNEQFF
>TRBJ1-2|NA|TRBV7-2|NA
TGTGCCAGCAGCTCCTTACTAGATGAGTACACCTTC
CASSSLLDEYTF
>TRBJ2-2|NA|TRBV18|NA
TGTGCCAGCTCACCTGACACCGGCGGGGAGCTGTTTTTT
CASSPDTGGELFF
>TRBJ1-3|NA|TRBV7-9|once
TGTGCCAGCAGCCCGCAGGGGTATGCTGGAAACACCATATATTTT
CASSPQGYAGNTIYF
>TRBJ1-5|NA|TRBV28|NA
TGTGCCAGCAGTGGCAACAATCAGCCCCAGCATTTT
CASSGNNQPQHF
>TRBJ1-2|NA|TRBV5-1|NA
TGCGCCAGCAGCCCGGAGGGGGGGTTACGAGGCTATGGCTACACCTTC
CASSPEGGLRGYGYTF
>TRBJ2-7|TRBD1|TRBV7-2|NA
TGTGCCACCAGCGTACAGGGGGTCTCCTACGAGCAGTACTTC
CATSVQGVSYEQYF